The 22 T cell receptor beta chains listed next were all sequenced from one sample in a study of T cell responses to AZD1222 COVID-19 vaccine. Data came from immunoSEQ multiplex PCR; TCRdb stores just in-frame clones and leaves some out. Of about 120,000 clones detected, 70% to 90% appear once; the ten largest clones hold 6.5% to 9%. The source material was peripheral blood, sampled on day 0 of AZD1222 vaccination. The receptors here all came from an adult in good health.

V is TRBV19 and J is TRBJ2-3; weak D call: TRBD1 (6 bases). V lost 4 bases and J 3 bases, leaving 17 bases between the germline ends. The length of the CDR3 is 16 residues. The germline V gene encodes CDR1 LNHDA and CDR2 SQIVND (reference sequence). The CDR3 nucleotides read TGTGCCAGTAGTACACTGGGGCAGGGGACGACAGATACGCAGTATTTT. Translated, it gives CASSTLGQGTTDTQYF. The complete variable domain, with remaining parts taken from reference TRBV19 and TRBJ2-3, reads DGGITQSPKYLFRKEGQNVTLSCEQNLNHDAMYWYRQDPGQGLRLIYYSQIVNDFQKGDIAEGYSVSREKKESFPLTVTSAQKNPTAFYLCASSTLGQGTTDTQYFGPGTRLTVL.

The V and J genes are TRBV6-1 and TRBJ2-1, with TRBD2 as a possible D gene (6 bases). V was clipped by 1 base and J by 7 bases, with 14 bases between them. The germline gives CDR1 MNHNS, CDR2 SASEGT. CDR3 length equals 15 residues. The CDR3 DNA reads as TGTGCCAGCAGTGAAGTAGGCTGGGGGGTTAATGAGCAGTTCTTC. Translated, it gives CASSEVGWGVNEQFF.

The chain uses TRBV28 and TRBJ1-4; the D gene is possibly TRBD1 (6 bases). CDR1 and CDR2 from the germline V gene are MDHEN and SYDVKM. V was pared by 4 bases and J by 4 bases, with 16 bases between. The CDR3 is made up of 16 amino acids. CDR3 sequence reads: CASSSSGTGLNEKLFF. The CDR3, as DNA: TGTGCCAGCAGTTCCAGCGGCACAGGGCTTAATGAAAAACTGTTTTTT.

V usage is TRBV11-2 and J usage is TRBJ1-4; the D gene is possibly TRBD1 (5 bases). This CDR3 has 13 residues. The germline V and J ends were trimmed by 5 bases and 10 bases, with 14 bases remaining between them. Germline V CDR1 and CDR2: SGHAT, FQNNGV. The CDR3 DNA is TGTGCCAGCAGCCCACAGATCGGGGGAAAACTGTTTTTT. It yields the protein CASSPQIGGKLFF.

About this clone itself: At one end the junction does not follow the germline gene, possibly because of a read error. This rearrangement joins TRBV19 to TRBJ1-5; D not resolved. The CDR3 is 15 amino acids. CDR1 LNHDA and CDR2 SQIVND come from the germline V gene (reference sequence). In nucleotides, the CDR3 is TGTGCCAGTAGTATCCCTCGGGGTTTCGTTAAGCCTCAGCATTTT. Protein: CASSIPRGFVKPQHF.

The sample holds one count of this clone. The CDR3 nucleotides are TGCAGCGTAAGTTCTGCAACTAATGAAAAACTGTTTTTT. Its protein product is CSVSSATNEKLFF. This sequence joins TRBV29-1 and TRBJ1-4; D unresolved. The CDR3 sequence is 13 residues long. Germline values: CDR1 SQVTM, CDR2 ANQGSEA. V gave up 6 bases and J gave up 0 bases, with 8 bases separating them.

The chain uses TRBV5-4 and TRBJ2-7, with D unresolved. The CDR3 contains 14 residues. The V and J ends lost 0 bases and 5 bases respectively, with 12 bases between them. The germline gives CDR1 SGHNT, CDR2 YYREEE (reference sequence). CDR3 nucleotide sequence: TGTGCCAGCAGCTTGGTCACCGGGCGTAACGAGCAGTACTTC. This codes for CASSLVTGRNEQYF.

The CDR3 DNA is TGTGCCAGCAGCGCGTGGCCCCTAGCGGAAGAGACCCAGTACTTC. It yields the protein CASSAWPLAEETQYF. The chain carries TRBV7-3 and TRBJ2-5; TRBD2 aligns across 7 bases. The CDR3 is 15 amino acids. Germline values: CDR1 SGHTA, CDR2 FQGTGA. The trim removed 5 bases at V and 3 bases at J, leaving 9 bases unmatched.

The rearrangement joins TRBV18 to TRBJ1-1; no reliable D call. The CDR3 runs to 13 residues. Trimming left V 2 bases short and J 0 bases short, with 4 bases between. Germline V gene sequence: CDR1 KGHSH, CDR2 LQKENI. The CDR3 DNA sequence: TGTGCCAGCTCACCAATTGTGAACACTGAAGCTTTCTTT. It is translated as CASSPIVNTEAFF. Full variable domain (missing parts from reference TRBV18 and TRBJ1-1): NAGVMQNPRHLVRRRGQEARLRCSPMKGHSHVYWYRQLPEEGLKFMVYLQKENIIDESGMPKERFSAEFPKEGPSILRIQQVVRGDSAAYFCASSPIVNTEAFFGQGTRLTVV.

This CDR3 reads CASSQARTSGGNTDTQYF. The CDR3 DNA follows: TGCGCCAGCAGCCAAGCCAGGACTAGCGGGGGCAACACAGATACGCAGTATTTT. The gene calls are TRBV4-1 and TRBJ2-3, with 13 bases lining up with TRBD2. Germline trimming cut 1 base from V and 2 bases from J; bases unmatched to any gene: 6. From germline, CDR1 is MGHRA and CDR2 YSYEKL. CDR3 length: 18 residues.

The CDR3 DNA reads as TGCAGCGTTGCGGTTTACTACAATGAGCAGTTCTTC. Amino acids: CSVAVYYNEQFF. V gene TRBV29-1 combines with J gene TRBJ2-1; D gene uncertain. The ends were cut back, 4 bases at V and 3 bases at J, with 7 bases in the middle. CDR3 length equals 12 residues. Germline CDR1 reads SQVTM; CDR2 reads ANQGSEA.

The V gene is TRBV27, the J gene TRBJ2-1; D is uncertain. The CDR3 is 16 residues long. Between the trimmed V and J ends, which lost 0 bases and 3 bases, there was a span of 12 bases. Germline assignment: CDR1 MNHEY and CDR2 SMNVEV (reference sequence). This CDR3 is CASSLSALPIYNEQFF. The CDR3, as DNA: TGTGCCAGCAGTTTATCTGCACTACCCATCTACAATGAGCAGTTCTTC.

Here the CDR3 reads CSVAQGQGNYGYTF. In DNA form, the CDR3 reads TGCAGCGTAGCCCAGGGACAGGGTAACTATGGCTACACCTTC. The chain joins TRBV29-1 to TRBJ1-2; 9 bases are shared with TRBD1. After removal of 6 bases from V and 1 base from J, the junction contained 6 bases not matched to a gene. This CDR3 region has 14 residues. The germline gives CDR1 SQVTM, CDR2 ANQGSEA.

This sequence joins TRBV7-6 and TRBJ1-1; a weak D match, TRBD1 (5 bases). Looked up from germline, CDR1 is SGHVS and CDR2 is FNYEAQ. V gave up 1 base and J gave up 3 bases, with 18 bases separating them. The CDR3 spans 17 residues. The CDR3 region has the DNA TGTGCCAGCAGCTTAGGGGTTCAGGGAGTATGGGACACTGAAGCTTTCTTT. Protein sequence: CASSLGVQGVWDTEAFF.

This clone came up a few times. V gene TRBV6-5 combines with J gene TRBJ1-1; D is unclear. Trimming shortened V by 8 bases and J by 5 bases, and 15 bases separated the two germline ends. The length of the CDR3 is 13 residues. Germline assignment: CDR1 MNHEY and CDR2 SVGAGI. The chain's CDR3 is CASWSTVGTEAFF. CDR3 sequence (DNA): TGTGCCAGCTGGTCGACGGTGGGTACTGAAGCTTTCTTT.

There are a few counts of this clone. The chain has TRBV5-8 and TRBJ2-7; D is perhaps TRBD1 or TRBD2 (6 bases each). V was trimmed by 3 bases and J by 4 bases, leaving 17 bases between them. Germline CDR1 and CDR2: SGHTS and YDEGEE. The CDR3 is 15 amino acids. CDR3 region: CASSWGAGRLYEQYF. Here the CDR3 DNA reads TGTGCCAGCAGCTGGGGGGCAGGGAGATTATACGAGCAGTACTTC.

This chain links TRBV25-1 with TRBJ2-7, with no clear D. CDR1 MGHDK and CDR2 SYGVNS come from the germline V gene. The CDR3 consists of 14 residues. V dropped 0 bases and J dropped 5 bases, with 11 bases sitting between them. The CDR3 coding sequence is TGTGCCAGCAGTGAATATAACCGACTGGACGAGCAGTACTTC. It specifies CASSEYNRLDEQYF.

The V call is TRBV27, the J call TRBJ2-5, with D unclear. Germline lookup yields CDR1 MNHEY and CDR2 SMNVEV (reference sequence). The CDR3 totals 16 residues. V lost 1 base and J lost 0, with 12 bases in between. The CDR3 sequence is CASSLYPPGYQETQYF. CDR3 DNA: TGTGCCAGCAGTTTATATCCGCCTGGGTACCAAGAGACCCAGTACTTC.

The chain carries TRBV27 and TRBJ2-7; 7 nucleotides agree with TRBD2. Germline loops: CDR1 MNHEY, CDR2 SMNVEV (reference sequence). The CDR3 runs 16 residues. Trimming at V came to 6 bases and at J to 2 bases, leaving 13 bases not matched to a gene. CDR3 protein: CASSYKAGHTPYEQYF. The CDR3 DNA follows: TGTGCCAGCAGCTATAAAGCGGGGCACACCCCCTACGAGCAGTACTTC.

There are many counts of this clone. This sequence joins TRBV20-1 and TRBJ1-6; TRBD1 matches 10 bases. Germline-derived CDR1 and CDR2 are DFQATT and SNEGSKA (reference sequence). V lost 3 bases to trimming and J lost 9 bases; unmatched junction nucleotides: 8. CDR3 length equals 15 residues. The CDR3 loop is CSASPRTGGSSPLHF. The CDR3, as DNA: TGCAGTGCTAGTCCCCGGACAGGGGGTAGTTCACCCCTCCACTTT.

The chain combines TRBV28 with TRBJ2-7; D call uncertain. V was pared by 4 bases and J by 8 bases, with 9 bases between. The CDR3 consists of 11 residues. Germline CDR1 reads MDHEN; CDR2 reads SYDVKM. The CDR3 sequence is CASSSHSQQYF. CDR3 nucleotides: TGTGCCAGCAGTTCTCATTCGCAGCAGTACTTC. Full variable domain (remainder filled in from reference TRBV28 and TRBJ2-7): DVKVTQSSRYLVKRTGEKVFLECVQDMDHENMFWYRQDPGLGLRLIYFSYDVKMKEKGDIPEGYSVSREKKERFSLILESASTNQTSMYLCASSSHSQQYFGPGTRLTVT.

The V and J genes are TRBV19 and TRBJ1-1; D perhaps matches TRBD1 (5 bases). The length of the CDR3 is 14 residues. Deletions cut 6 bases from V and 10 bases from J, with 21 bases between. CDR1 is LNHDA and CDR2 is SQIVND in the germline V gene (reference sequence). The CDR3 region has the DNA TGTGCCAGTAGGGGGCCATCAACTGAACTGGTAGCTTTCTTT. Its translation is CASRGPSTELVAFF.